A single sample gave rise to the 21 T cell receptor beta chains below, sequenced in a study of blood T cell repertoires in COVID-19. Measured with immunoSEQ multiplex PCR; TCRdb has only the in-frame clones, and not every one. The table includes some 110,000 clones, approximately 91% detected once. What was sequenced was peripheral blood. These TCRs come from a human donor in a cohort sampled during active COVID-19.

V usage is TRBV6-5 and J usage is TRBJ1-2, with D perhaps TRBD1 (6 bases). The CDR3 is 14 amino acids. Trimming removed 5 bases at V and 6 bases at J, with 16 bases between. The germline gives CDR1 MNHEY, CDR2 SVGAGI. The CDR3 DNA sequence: TGTGCCAGCAGTCTTCGGGGGGGCAGGGATGGCTACACCTTC. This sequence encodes CASSLRGGRDGYTF.

The CDR3 here is CASRGTDEQYF. The CDR3 DNA sequence: TGTGCCAGCAGAGGGACAGACGAGCAGTACTTC. The chain is built from TRBV2 and TRBJ2-7; TRBD1 matches 7 bases. Trimming removed 6 bases from V and 5 bases from J; junction bases left unmatched: 1. CDR1 and CDR2 (germline): SNHLY, FYNNEI. This CDR3 is built from 11 residues.

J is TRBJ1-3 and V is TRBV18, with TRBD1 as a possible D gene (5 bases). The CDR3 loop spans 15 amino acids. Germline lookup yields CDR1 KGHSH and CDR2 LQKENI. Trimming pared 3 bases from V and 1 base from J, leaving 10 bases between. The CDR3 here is CASSPNAGSGNTIYF. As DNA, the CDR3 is TGTGCCAGCTCACCTAACGCAGGGTCTGGAAACACCATATATTTT.

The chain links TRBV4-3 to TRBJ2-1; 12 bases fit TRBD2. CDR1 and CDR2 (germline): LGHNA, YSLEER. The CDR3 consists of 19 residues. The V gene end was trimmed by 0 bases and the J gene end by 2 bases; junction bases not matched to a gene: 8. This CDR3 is CASSQDRGLAGDAYNEQFF. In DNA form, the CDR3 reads TGCGCCAGCAGCCAAGATAGGGGACTAGCGGGCGATGCCTACAATGAGCAGTTCTTC.

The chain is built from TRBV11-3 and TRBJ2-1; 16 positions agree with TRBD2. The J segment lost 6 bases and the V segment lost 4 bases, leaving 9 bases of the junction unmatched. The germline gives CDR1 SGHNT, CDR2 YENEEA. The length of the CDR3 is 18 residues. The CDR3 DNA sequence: TGTGCCAGCAGCTATGCCGGGACTAGCGGGGGGGCCAGCAATGAGCAGTTCTTC. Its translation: CASSYAGTSGGASNEQFF.

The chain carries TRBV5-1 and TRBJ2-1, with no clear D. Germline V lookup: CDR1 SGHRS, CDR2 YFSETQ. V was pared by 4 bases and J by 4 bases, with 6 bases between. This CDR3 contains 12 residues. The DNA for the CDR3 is TGCGCCAGCAGCGTCAAATACAATGAGCAGTTCTTC. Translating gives CASSVKYNEQFF.

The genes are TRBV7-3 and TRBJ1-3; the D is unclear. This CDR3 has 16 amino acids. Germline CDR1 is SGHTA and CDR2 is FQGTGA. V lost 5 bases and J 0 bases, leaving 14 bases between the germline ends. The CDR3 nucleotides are TGTGCCAGCAGCCGAAGGCACGGAGCCTCTGGAAACACCATATATTTT. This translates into CASSRRHGASGNTIYF.

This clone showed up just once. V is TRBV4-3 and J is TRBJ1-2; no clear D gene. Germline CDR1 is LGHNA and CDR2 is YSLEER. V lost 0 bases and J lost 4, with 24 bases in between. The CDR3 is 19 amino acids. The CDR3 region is CASSQDPYGGEVSGYGYTF. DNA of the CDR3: TGCGCCAGCAGCCAAGACCCCTATGGAGGAGAGGTTTCGGGCTATGGCTACACCTTC.

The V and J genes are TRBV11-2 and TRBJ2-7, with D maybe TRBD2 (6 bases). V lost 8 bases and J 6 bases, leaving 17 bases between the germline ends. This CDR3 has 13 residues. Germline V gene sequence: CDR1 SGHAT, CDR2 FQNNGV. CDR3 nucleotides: TGTGCCAGCTCTTGGGGGGAGGAAGGCGAGCAGTACTTC. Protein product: CASSWGEEGEQYF.

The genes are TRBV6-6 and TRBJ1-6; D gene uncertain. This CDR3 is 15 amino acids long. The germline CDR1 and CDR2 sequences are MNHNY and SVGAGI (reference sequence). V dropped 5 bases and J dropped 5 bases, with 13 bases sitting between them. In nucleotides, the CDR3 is TGTGCCAGCAGTCCTACGTACCCCGATAATTCACCCCTCCACTTT. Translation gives CASSPTYPDNSPLHF.

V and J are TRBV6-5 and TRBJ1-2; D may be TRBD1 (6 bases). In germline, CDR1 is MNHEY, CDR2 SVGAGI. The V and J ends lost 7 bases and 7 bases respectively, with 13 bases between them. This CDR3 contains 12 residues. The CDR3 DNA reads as TGTGCCAGCACTATGACAGGTAGTGGCTACACCTTC. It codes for CASTMTGSGYTF.

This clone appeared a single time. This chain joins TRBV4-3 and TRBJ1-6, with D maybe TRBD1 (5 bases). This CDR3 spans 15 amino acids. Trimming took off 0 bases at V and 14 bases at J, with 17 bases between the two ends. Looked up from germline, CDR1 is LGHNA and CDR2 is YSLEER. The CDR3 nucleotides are TGCGCCAGCAGCCAAGAGCGGGGGGGGTGGCAAACCCTCCACTTT. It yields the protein CASSQERGGWQTLHF.

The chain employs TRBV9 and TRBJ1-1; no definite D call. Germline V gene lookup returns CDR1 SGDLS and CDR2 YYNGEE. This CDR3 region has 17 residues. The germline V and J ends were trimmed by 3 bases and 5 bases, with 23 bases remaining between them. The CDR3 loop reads CASSATPFDGGRTEAFF. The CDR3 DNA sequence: TGTGCCAGCAGCGCCACCCCCTTTGATGGAGGGAGGACTGAAGCTTTCTTT. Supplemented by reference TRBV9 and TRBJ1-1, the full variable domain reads DSGVTQTPKHLITATGQRVTLRCSPRSGDLSVYWYQQSLDQGLQFLIQYYNGEERAKGNILERFSAQQFPDLHSELNLSSLELGDSALYFCASSATPFDGGRTEAFFGQGTRLTVV.

The DNA for the CDR3 is TGTGCCAGCAGCACCGTCGCCGGGGCTGAAGCTTTCTTT. Its translation: CASSTVAGAEAFF. The chain is built from TRBV7-9 and TRBJ1-1; D is ambiguous. The CDR3 extends over 13 amino acids. Trimming cost V 5 bases and J 6 bases, with 13 bases left between them. Germline V gene lookup returns CDR1 SEHNR and CDR2 FQNEAQ (reference sequence).

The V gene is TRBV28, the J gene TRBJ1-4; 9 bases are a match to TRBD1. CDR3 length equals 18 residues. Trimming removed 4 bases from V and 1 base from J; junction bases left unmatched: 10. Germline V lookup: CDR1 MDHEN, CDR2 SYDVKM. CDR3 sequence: CASSSQGARGVTNEKLFF. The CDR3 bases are TGTGCCAGCAGTTCACAGGGGGCACGAGGAGTAACTAATGAAAAACTGTTTTTT.

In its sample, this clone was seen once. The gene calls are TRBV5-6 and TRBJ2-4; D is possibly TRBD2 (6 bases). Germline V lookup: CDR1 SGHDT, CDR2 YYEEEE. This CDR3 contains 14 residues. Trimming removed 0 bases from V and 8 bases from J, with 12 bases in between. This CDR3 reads CASSLGGGSDIQYF. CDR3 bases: TGTGCCAGCAGCTTGGGTGGGGGGTCGGACATTCAGTACTTC.

For the CDR3, the DNA is TGTGCCAGCAGCCGGGACGGCGGCCAAGGGGGAAATGAAAAACTGTTTTTT. This sequence encodes CASSRDGGQGGNEKLFF. The J gene is TRBJ1-4, the V gene TRBV5-5; a weak D match, TRBD1 (6 bases). CDR1 and CDR2 (germline): SGHKS, YYEKEE (reference sequence). The CDR3 has 17 residues. Deletions cut 4 bases from V and 5 bases from J, with 21 bases between.

The CDR3 spells CSVSPQLRMNTEAFF. In DNA form, the CDR3 reads TGCAGCGTTTCGCCCCAACTGCGCATGAACACTGAAGCTTTCTTT. The chain is built from TRBV29-1 and TRBJ1-1; no definite D call. Germline lookup yields CDR1 SQVTM and CDR2 ANQGSEA. The ends were cut back, 5 bases at V and 0 bases at J, with 16 bases in the middle. There are 15 residues in the CDR3.

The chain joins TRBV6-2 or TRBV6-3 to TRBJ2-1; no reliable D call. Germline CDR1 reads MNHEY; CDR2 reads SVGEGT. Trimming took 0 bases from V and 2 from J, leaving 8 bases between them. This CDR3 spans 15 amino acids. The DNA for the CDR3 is TGTGCCAGCAGTTACTCGAGCAGCGCCTACAATGAGCAGTTCTTC. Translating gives CASSYSSSAYNEQFF.

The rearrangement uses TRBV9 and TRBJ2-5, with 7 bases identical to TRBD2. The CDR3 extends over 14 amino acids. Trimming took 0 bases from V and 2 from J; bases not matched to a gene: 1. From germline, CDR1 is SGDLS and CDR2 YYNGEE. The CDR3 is CASSVGLAQETQYF. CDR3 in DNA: TGTGCCAGCAGCGTAGGACTAGCTCAAGAGACCCAGTACTTC.

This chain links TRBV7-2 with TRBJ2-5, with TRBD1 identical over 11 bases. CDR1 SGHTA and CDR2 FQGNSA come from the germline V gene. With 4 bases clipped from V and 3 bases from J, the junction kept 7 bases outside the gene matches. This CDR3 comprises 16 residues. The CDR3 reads CASSYTWGQGEETQYF. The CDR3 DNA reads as TGTGCCAGCAGCTACACCTGGGGACAGGGGGAAGAGACCCAGTACTTC. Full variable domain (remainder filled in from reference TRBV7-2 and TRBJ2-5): GAGVSQSPSNKVTEKGKDVELRCDPISGHTALYWYRQSLGQGLEFLIYFQGNSAPDKSGLPSDRFSAERTGGSVSTLTIQRTQQEDSAVYLCASSYTWGQGEETQYFGPGTRLLVL.